One T cell receptor beta chain is described in this entry. Antigen: not known. CDR1 is WNHNN, CDR2 SYGVQD, per germline (reference sequence). This CDR3 region has 15 residues. V dropped 3 bases and J dropped 5; count of bases not matched to a gene: 9. This entry belongs to a study of T cell responses to AZD1222 COVID-19 vaccine. The study, taken as a whole, reports: Only after the peak T cell response were repertoires sampled.

Repertoires were generated with immunoSEQ multiplex PCR, while TCRdb's copy carries only in-frame clones and drops some. The sample contains tens of thousands of clones, around 80% of which appear only once. The origin of this receptor is an adult in good health. Sequencing used peripheral blood, obtained on day 0 of AZD1222 vaccination. J is TRBJ2-5 and V is TRBV10-1, with TRBD1 identical over 7 bases. The DNA of the CDR3 is TGCGCCAGCAGTGAATGGACAGGTTGGGGCGAGACCCAGTACTTC. Residues: CASSEWTGWGETQYF.